The clone carrying this TCR beta chain was observed a single time. Primers included in the PCR were 60 Vbeta and 13 Jbeta primers. The repertoire was sequenced with immunoSEQ multiplex PCR; TCRdb's copy has only in-frame clones and lacks some. The repertoire holds 150,000 to 200,000 clones, with about 82% as singletons. This record comes from a study of cytomegalovirus exposure and HLA in healthy donors. Germline-derived CDR1 and CDR2 are LNHDA and SQIVND (reference sequence). This CDR3 has 15 amino acids. Trimming shortened V by 3 bases and J by 0 bases, and 10 bases separated the two germline ends. V gene TRBV19 combines with J gene TRBJ2-3; possible D gene TRBD1, 6 bases. Sequenced input: PBMCs. The source is a woman aged 25-40 years in good health and CMV-seropositive. Here the CDR3 reads CASSIPGHSTDTQYF. The DNA for the CDR3 is TGTGCCAGTAGTATCCCGGGACATAGCACAGATACGCAGTATTTT.